A selection of T cell receptor beta chains follows, all from one sample in a study of beta chain features in type 1 diabetes. The assay was immunoSEQ multiplex PCR, and TCRdb's table has in-frame clones only and misses some. The sample carries around 600,000 clones, around 11% recorded once. Source material: naive CD4+ T cells from blood. Receptor source: a man aged 25-40 years with type 1 diabetes. Both conserved end residues are part of each CDR3. A D gene is named only where the DNA matches it firmly. Only some rows state a clone size, as once, few, many or a class for expanded clones.

clone size: few; J gene: TRBJ2-7; V gene: TRBV6-5; D gene: TRBD1; CDR3 protein: CASSYGTGSPYEQYF; CDR3 DNA: TGTGCCAGCAGTTACGGGACAGGGAGTCCCTACGAGCAGTACTTC
clone size: -; J gene: TRBJ2-7; V gene: TRBV11-2; D gene: -; CDR3 protein: CASSLDLGRVSQEQYF; CDR3 DNA: TGTGCCAGCAGCTTAGATCTAGGTAGGGTATCGCAAGAGCAGTACTTC
clone size: few; J gene: TRBJ1-4; V gene: TRBV28; D gene: -; CDR3 protein: CASSLISYNEKLFF; CDR3 DNA: TGTGCCAGCAGTTTAATCAGCTATAATGAAAAACTGTTTTTT
clone size: -; J gene: TRBJ2-5; V gene: TRBV6-5; D gene: TRBD1; CDR3 protein: CASRLQGTGRETQYF; CDR3 DNA: TGTGCCAGCAGACTACAGGGGACAGGCAGGGAGACCCAGTACTTC
clone size: -; J gene: TRBJ2-1; V gene: TRBV28; D gene: -; CDR3 protein: CASTVGVKYNEQFF; CDR3 DNA: TGTGCCAGCACGGTGGGGGTGAAATACAATGAGCAGTTCTTC
clone size: few; J gene: TRBJ2-6; V gene: TRBV2; D gene: -; CDR3 protein: CASREQPSSGANVLTF; CDR3 DNA: TGTGCCAGCAGGGAACAGCCGTCCTCTGGGGCCAACGTCCTGACTTTC
clone size: -; J gene: TRBJ1-2; V gene: TRBV5-1; D gene: -; CDR3 protein: CASSSRTDNYGYTF; CDR3 DNA: TGCGCCAGCAGCTCGAGGACGGATAACTATGGCTACACCTTC
clone size: few; J gene: TRBJ2-7; V gene: TRBV29-1; D gene: -; CDR3 protein: CSVVFSTYEQYF; CDR3 DNA: TGCAGCGTTGTTTTCTCCACCTACGAGCAGTACTTC
clone size: -; J gene: TRBJ2-3; V gene: TRBV5-1; D gene: -; CDR3 protein: CASSLVTGALTDTQYF; CDR3 DNA: TGCGCCAGCAGCTTGGTAACGGGGGCCCTCACAGATACGCAGTATTTT
clone size: few; J gene: TRBJ2-1; V gene: TRBV9; D gene: -; CDR3 protein: CASSVYNNEQFF; CDR3 DNA: TGTGCCAGCAGCGTGTACAACAATGAGCAGTTCTTC
clone size: -; J gene: TRBJ1-5; V gene: TRBV28; D gene: -; CDR3 protein: CASRTGTNSNQPQHF; CDR3 DNA: TGTGCCAGCCGTACCGGGACAAATAGCAATCAGCCCCAGCATTTT
clone size: few; J gene: TRBJ2-3; V gene: TRBV18; D gene: -; CDR3 protein: CASSPRGEDTQYF; CDR3 DNA: TGTGCCAGCTCACCTAGGGGAGAGGATACGCAGTATTTT
clone size: -; J gene: TRBJ1-2; V gene: TRBV7-2; D gene: -; CDR3 protein: CASSSTTWEDGYTF; CDR3 DNA: TGTGCCAGCAGCTCCACCACCTGGGAGGATGGCTACACCTTC
clone size: -; J gene: TRBJ1-5; V gene: TRBV14; D gene: -; CDR3 protein: CASSLSGQPQHF; CDR3 DNA: TGTGCCAGCAGCCTATCGGGTCAGCCCCAGCATTTT
clone size: -; J gene: TRBJ2-3; V gene: TRBV5-1; D gene: TRBD1; CDR3 protein: CASSRSAGGGTDTQYF; CDR3 DNA: TGCGCCAGCAGCCGTTCGGCAGGGGGCGGCACAGATACGCAGTATTTT
clone size: few; J gene: TRBJ1-1; V gene: TRBV5-1; D gene: -; CDR3 protein: CASSLTGSDTEAFF; CDR3 DNA: TGCGCCAGCAGCTTGACAGGGTCGGACACTGAAGCTTTCTTT
clone size: -; J gene: TRBJ2-3; V gene: TRBV4-1; D gene: TRBD1; CDR3 protein: CASSQELDRGTDTQYF; CDR3 DNA: TGCGCCAGCAGCCAAGAACTGGACAGGGGAACAGATACGCAGTATTTT
clone size: -; J gene: TRBJ2-7; V gene: TRBV28; D gene: -; CDR3 protein: CASSLGTLPFEQYF; CDR3 DNA: TGTGCCAGCAGTTTGGGGACTCTGCCCTTCGAGCAGTACTTC
clone size: -; J gene: TRBJ1-5; V gene: TRBV7-8; D gene: -; CDR3 protein: CASSYSISRGNQPQHF; CDR3 DNA: TGTGCCAGCAGTTACTCGATCAGCAGGGGCAATCAGCCCCAGCATTTT
clone size: few; J gene: TRBJ1-6; V gene: TRBV4-1; D gene: -; CDR3 protein: CASSQGIGRTGNSPLHF; CDR3 DNA: TGCGCCAGCAGCCAAGGTATAGGGCGGACGGGGAATTCACCCCTCCACTTT
clone size: -; J gene: TRBJ2-2; V gene: TRBV5-1; D gene: -; CDR3 protein: CASASRDMTGELFF; CDR3 DNA: TGCGCCAGCGCTTCCAGGGATATGACCGGGGAGCTGTTTTTT
clone size: -; J gene: TRBJ2-5; V gene: TRBV18; D gene: -; CDR3 protein: CASSPEETQYF; CDR3 DNA: TGTGCCAGCTCACCCGAAGAGACCCAGTACTTC
clone size: few; J gene: TRBJ2-3; V gene: TRBV11-2; D gene: -; CDR3 protein: CASRVLTDTQYF; CDR3 DNA: TGTGCCAGCAGGGTACTTACAGATACGCAGTATTTT
clone size: few; J gene: TRBJ1-4; V gene: TRBV4-3; D gene: -; CDR3 protein: CASSQDLPGGQANEKLFF; CDR3 DNA: TGCGCCAGCAGCCAAGATCTCCCTGGGGGGCAGGCTAATGAAAAACTGTTTTTT
clone size: few; J gene: TRBJ1-1; V gene: TRBV2; D gene: -; CDR3 protein: CASSELPGGPMNTEAFF; CDR3 DNA: TGTGCCAGCAGTGAACTCCCAGGCGGGCCAATGAACACTGAAGCTTTCTTT
clone size: -; J gene: TRBJ1-6; V gene: TRBV14; D gene: -; CDR3 protein: CASSQLEGDSPLHF; CDR3 DNA: TGTGCCAGCAGCCAACTCGAGGGGGATTCACCCCTCCACTTT
clone size: few; J gene: TRBJ2-2; V gene: TRBV25-1; D gene: -; CDR3 protein: CASSYKRGNTGELFF; CDR3 DNA: TGTGCCAGCAGTTACAAGCGTGGGAACACCGGGGAGCTGTTTTTT
clone size: few; J gene: TRBJ1-6; V gene: TRBV25-1; D gene: -; CDR3 protein: CASSVQGPLHF; CDR3 DNA: TGTGCCAGCAGTGTTCAGGGGCCCCTCCACTTT
clone size: -; J gene: TRBJ2-7; V gene: TRBV28; D gene: -; CDR3 protein: CASRKGQSKSEQYF; CDR3 DNA: TGTGCCAGCAGAAAAGGACAGAGTAAATCCGAGCAGTACTTC
clone size: -; J gene: TRBJ1-4; V gene: TRBV4-3; D gene: TRBD1; CDR3 protein: CASSQEGDRGNEKLFF; CDR3 DNA: TGCGCCAGCAGCCAAGAGGGGGACAGGGGAAATGAAAAACTGTTTTTT
clone size: -; J gene: TRBJ2-7; V gene: TRBV11-2; D gene: -; CDR3 protein: CASSLEGEQYF; CDR3 DNA: TGTGCCAGCAGCTTAGAGGGCGAGCAGTACTTC
clone size: few; J gene: TRBJ1-2; V gene: TRBV2; D gene: -; CDR3 protein: CASSEGRFWDYGYTF; CDR3 DNA: TGTGCCAGCAGTGAGGGGAGGTTTTGGGACTATGGCTACACCTTC
clone size: -; J gene: TRBJ1-2; V gene: TRBV7-2; D gene: -; CDR3 protein: CASSLAPGDYGYTF; CDR3 DNA: TGTGCCAGCAGCTTAGCGCCGGGGGACTATGGCTACACCTTC
clone size: few; J gene: TRBJ1-3; V gene: TRBV16; D gene: -; CDR3 protein: CASSTFRGNTIYF; CDR3 DNA: TGTGCCAGCAGCACCTTCAGGGGAAACACCATATATTTT
clone size: few; J gene: TRBJ2-3; V gene: TRBV9; D gene: -; CDR3 protein: CASSATGEVADTQYF; CDR3 DNA: TGTGCCAGCAGCGCTACAGGGGAGGTGGCAGATACGCAGTATTTT
clone size: few; J gene: TRBJ2-7; V gene: TRBV7-9; D gene: -; CDR3 protein: CASSPTRVPSYEQYF; CDR3 DNA: TGTGCCAGCAGCCCCACTAGGGTCCCCTCCTACGAGCAGTACTTC
clone size: -; J gene: TRBJ2-5; V gene: TRBV23-1; D gene: TRBD1; CDR3 protein: CASSRIRRGTGVKETQYF; CDR3 DNA: TGCGCCAGCAGTCGAATTCGGAGGGGGACAGGGGTAAAAGAGACCCAGTACTTC
clone size: -; J gene: TRBJ1-6; V gene: TRBV7-2; D gene: -; CDR3 protein: CASSLFNNSPLHF; CDR3 DNA: TGTGCCAGCAGCTTATTCAATAATTCACCCCTCCACTTT
clone size: few; J gene: TRBJ1-2; V gene: TRBV7-8; D gene: TRBD1; CDR3 protein: CASSQRTGLNYGYTF; CDR3 DNA: TGTGCCAGCAGCCAAAGGACAGGGCTAAACTATGGCTACACCTTC
clone size: few; J gene: TRBJ1-4; V gene: TRBV6-6; D gene: TRBD1; CDR3 protein: CASSYGDREEKLFF; CDR3 DNA: TGTGCCAGCAGTTACGGGGACAGGGAAGAAAAACTGTTTTTT
clone size: -; J gene: TRBJ1-5; V gene: TRBV2; D gene: -; CDR3 protein: CASSSWGEPQHF; CDR3 DNA: TGTGCCAGCAGTAGTTGGGGCGAGCCCCAGCATTTT
clone size: -; J gene: TRBJ1-2; V gene: TRBV28; D gene: TRBD1; CDR3 protein: CASSQGQGSYGYTF; CDR3 DNA: TGTGCCAGCAGTCAAGGACAGGGAAGCTATGGCTACACCTTC